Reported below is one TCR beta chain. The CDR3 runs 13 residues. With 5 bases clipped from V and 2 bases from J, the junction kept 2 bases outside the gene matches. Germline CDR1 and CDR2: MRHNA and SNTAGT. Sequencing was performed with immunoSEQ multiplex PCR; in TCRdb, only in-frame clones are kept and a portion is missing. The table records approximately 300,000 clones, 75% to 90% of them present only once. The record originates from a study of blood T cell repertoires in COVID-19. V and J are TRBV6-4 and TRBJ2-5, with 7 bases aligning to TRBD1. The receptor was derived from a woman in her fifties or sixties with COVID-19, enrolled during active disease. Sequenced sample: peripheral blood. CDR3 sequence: CASSRDSQETQYF. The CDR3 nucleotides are TGTGCCAGCAGTCGGGACAGTCAAGAGACCCAGTACTTC.